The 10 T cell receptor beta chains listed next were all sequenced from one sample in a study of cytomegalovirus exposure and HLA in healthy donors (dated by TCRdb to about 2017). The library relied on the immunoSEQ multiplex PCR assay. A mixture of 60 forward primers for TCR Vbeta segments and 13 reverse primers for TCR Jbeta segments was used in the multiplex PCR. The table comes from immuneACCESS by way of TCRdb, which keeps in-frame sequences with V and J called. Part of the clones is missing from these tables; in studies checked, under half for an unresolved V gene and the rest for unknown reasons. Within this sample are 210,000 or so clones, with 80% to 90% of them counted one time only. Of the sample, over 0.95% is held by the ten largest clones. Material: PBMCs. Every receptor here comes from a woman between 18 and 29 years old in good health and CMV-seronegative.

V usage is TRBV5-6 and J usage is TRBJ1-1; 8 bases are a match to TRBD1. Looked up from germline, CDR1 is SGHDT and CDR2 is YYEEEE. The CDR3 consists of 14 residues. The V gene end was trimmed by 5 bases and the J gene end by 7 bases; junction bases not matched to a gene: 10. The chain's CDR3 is CASRKQGEGGEAFF. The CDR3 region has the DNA TGTGCCAGCAGGAAACAGGGGGAAGGTGGTGAAGCTTTCTTT.

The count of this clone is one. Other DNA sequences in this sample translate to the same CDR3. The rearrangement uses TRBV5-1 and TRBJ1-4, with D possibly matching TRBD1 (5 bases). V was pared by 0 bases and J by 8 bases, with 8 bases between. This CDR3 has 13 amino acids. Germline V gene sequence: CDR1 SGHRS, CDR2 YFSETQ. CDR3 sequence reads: CASSLAGGEKLFF. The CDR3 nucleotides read TGCGCCAGCAGCTTGGCCGGGGGGGAAAAACTGTTTTTT.

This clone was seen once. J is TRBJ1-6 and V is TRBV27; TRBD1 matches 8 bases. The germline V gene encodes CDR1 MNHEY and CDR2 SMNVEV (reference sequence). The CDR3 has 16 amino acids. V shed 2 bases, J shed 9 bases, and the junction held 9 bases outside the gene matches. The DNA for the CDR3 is TGTGCCAGCAGTTTAAGGCCTCCCGACAGGGGTTCACCCCTCCACTTT. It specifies CASSLRPPDRGSPLHF.

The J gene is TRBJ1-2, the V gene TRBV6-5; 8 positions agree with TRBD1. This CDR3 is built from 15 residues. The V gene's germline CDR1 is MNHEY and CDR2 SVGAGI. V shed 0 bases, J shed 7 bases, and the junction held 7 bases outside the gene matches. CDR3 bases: TGTGCCAGCAGTTACTCGACAGGGGCCAACAGTGGCTACACCTTC. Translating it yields CASSYSTGANSGYTF.

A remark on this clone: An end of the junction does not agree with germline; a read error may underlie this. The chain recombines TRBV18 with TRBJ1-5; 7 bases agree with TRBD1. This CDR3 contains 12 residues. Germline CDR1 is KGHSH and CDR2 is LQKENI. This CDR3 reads CASSPPQGPRYF. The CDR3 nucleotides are TGTGCCAGCTCACCACCACAGGGGCCCCGGTATTTT.

The DNA of the CDR3 is TGTGCCAGCACCGTCGGGGGGTCCAGTGGCTACACCTTC. It yields the protein CASTVGGSSGYTF. The V call is TRBV6-6, the J call TRBJ1-2; a weak D match, TRBD1 (5 bases). This CDR3 contains 13 residues. V lost 7 bases and J lost 7, with 16 bases in between. CDR1 is MNHNY and CDR2 is SVGAGI in the germline V gene (reference sequence).

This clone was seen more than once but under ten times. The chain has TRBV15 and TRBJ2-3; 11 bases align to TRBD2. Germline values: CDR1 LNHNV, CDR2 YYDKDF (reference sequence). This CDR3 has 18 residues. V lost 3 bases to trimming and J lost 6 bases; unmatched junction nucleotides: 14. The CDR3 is CATSRATVAGGLSDTQYF. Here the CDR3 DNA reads TGTGCCACCAGCAGGGCCACCGTAGCGGGGGGGCTATCGGATACGCAGTATTTT. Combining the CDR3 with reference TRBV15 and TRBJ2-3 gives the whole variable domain DAMVIQNPRYQVTQFGKPVTLSCSQTLNHNVMYWYQQKSSQAPKLLFHYYDKDFNNEADTPDNFQSRRPNTSFCFLDIRSPGLGDTAMYLCATSRATVAGGLSDTQYFGPGTRLTVL.

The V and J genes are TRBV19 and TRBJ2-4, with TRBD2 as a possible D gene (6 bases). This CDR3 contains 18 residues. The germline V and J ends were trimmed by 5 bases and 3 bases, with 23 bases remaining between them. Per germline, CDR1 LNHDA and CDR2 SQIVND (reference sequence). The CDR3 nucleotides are TGTGCCAGTAGTTTCCCGCCCGCTATCAGACTAGACAAAAACATTCAGTACTTC. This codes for CASSFPPAIRLDKNIQYF.

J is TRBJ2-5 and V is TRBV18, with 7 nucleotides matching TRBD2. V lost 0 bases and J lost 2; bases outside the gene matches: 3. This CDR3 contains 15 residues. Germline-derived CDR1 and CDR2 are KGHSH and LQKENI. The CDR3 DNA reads TGTGCCAGCTCACCACCCCTAGCGGCGCAAGAGACCCAGTACTTC. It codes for CASSPPLAAQETQYF.

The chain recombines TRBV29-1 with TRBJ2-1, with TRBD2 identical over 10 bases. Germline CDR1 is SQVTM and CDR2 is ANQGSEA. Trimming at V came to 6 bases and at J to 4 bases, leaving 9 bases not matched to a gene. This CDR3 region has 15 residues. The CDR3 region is CSVTIAGGFYNEQFF. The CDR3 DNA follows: TGCAGCGTGACAATAGCGGGGGGCTTTTACAATGAGCAGTTCTTC.